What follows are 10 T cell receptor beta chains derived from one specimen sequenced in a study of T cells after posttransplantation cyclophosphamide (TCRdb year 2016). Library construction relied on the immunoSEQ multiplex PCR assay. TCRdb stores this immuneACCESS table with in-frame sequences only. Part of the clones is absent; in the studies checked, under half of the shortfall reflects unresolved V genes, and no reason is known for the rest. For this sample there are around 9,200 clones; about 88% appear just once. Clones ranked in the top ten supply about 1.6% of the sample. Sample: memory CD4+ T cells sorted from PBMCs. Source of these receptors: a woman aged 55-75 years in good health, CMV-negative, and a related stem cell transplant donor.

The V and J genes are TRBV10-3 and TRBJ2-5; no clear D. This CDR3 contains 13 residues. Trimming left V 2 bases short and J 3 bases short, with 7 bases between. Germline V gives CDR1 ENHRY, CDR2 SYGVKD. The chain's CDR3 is CAISENYKETQYF. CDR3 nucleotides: TGTGCCATCAGTGAGAACTATAAAGAGACCCAGTACTTC.

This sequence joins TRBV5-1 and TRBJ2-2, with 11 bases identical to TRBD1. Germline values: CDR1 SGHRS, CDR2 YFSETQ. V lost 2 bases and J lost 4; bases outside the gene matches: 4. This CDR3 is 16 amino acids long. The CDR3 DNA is TGCGCCAGCAGCTTCTCGGGACAGGGGGGCACCGGGGAGCTGTTTTTT. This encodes CASSFSGQGGTGELFF. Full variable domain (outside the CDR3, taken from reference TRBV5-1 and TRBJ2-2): KAGVTQTPRYLIKTRGQQVTLSCSPISGHRSVSWYQQTPGQGLQFLFEYFSETQRNKGNFPGRFSGRQFSNSRSEMNVSTLELGDSALYLCASSFSGQGGTGELFFGEGSRLTVL.

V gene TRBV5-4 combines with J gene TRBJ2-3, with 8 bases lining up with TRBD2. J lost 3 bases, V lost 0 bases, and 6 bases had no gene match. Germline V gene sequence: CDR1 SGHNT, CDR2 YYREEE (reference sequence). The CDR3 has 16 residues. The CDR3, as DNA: TGTGCCAGCAGCTTGGGGGGACGCGGGAGGACAGATACGCAGTATTTT. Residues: CASSLGGRGRTDTQYF.

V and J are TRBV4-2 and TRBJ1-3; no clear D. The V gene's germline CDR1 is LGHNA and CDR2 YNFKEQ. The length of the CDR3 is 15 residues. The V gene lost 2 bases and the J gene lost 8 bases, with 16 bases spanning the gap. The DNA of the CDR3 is TGTGCCAGCAGCCAAACAAGAATCAGCGTGGACACCATATATTTT. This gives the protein CASSQTRISVDTIYF.

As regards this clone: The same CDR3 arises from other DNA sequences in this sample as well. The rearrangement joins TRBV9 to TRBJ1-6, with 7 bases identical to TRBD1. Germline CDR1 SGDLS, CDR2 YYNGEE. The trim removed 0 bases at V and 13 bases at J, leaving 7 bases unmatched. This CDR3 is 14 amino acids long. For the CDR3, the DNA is TGTGCCAGCAGCGTAGTTGACAGGGACTCCCCCCTCCACTTT. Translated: CASSVVDRDSPLHF.

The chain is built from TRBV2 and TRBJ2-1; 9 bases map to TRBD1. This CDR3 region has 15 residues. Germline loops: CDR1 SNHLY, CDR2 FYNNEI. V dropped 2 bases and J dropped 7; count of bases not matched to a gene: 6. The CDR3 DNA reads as TGTGCCAGCAGTGAACTCGGGACAGGGCGTAATGAGCAGTTCTTC. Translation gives CASSELGTGRNEQFF.

The CDR3 DNA reads TGTGCCAGCAGCTTAGCGGGGTGGAATGAGCAGTTCTTC. Encoded protein: CASSLAGWNEQFF. The rearrangement links TRBV11-2 to TRBJ2-1, with a tentative D call TRBD2 (5 bases). V lost 1 base, J lost 7 bases, and 8 bases lay in between. The CDR3 loop spans 13 amino acids. Germline V gene sequence: CDR1 SGHAT, CDR2 FQNNGV.

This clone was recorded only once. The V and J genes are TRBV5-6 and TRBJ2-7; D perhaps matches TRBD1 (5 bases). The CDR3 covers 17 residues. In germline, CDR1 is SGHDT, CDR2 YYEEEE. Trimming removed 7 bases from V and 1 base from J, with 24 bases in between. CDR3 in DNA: TGTGCCAGCTCCAGGACGGTGCGGACGACAGTTTCCTACGAGCAGTACTTC. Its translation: CASSRTVRTTVSYEQYF.

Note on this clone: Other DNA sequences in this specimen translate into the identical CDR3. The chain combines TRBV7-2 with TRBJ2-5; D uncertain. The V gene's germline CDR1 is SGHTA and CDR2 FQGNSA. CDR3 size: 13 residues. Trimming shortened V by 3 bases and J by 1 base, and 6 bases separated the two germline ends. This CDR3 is CASSLGSQETQYF. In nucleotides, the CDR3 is TGTGCCAGCAGCTTGGGCAGCCAAGAGACCCAGTACTTC.

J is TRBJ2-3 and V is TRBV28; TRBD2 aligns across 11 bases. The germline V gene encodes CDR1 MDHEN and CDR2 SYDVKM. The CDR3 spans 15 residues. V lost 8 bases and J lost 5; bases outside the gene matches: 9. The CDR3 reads CASRGRLAGIDTQYF. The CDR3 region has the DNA TGTGCCAGCCGGGGCAGACTAGCGGGAATAGATACGCAGTATTTT.